This is a list of T cell receptor beta chains from one sample in a study of PD-1 blockade in classical Hodgkin lymphoma. The protocol was immunoSEQ multiplex PCR, while the TCRdb copy is restricted to in-frame clones and leaves out a portion. The table shows 35,000 to 45,000 clones, with around 63% occurring only once. Sequences were derived from peripheral blood mononuclear cells (PBMCs), sampled before the second cycle of nivolumab. These receptors came from a human donor with classical Hodgkin lymphoma. Each CDR3 is given with its conserved first and last residue. D genes are given only for firm matches. Not every row has a clone size; where given, it reads once, few, many or a size class.

V gene,clone size,J gene,D gene,CDR3 DNA,CDR3 protein
TRBV10-3,-,TRBJ2-7,TRBD2,TGTGCCATCAGTCCCACTAGCGGGAGCTCCTACGAGCAGTACTTC,CAISPTSGSSYEQYF
TRBV25-1,-,TRBJ2-2,-,TGTGCCAGCAGTGAATTGGAAGTAGCTGCGGAGCTGTTTTTT,CASSELEVAAELFF
TRBV28,-,TRBJ1-4,-,TGTGCCAGCAGCGGGGGCACGAAAAATGAAAAACTGTTTTTT,CASSGGTKNEKLFF
TRBV18,-,TRBJ2-7,-,TGTGCCAGCTCACCTGGGGGGACGGCCTCCTACGAGCAGTACTTC,CASSPGGTASYEQYF
TRBV19,-,TRBJ1-1,-,TGTGCCAGTGCCAAAGGGTACGGAGAAGCTTTCTTT,CASAKGYGEAFF
TRBV19,-,TRBJ2-1,-,TGTGCCAGTAGTATGAGGAGGGAGCGGGAGCAGTTCTTC,CASSMRREREQFF
TRBV5-1,-,TRBJ2-3,TRBD1,TGCGCCAGCAGTTCGGACAGGGGCGCCACAGATACGCAGTATTTT,CASSSDRGATDTQYF
TRBV2,-,TRBJ1-2,TRBD1,TGTGCCAGCAGAGCCCTAACAGGGGTTGGTGGCTACACCTTC,CASRALTGVGGYTF
TRBV7-8,-,TRBJ2-7,-,TGTGCCAGCAGCCCCCGCCGGGGGCCTGGGGGTGAGCAGTACTTC,CASSPRRGPGGEQYF
TRBV6-5,-,TRBJ2-3,-,TGTGCCAGCAGTTACTTGACCATCGCTAGCACAGATACGCAGTATTTT,CASSYLTIASTDTQYF
TRBV14,-,TRBJ2-7,TRBD1,TGTGCCAGCAGCCAAGATCAGGTAACCGACAGGGGGGAATGTGTGCGGTACTTC,CASSQDQVTDRGECVRYF
TRBV5-4,few,TRBJ2-1,TRBD1,TGTGCCAGCAGCTTGGACAGGGGTTCCTACAATGAGCAGTTCTTC,CASSLDRGSYNEQFF
TRBV19,few,TRBJ2-1,TRBD2,TGTGCCAGTAGTAGAGGACTAGCGGGAGAAGGCTATGAGCAGTTCTTC,CASSRGLAGEGYEQFF
TRBV27,-,TRBJ1-1,-,TGTGCCAGCAGTTTAATGGGAGGATTGATCCCGAACACTGAAGCTTTCTTT,CASSLMGGLIPNTEAFF
TRBV14,-,TRBJ2-7,TRBD2,TGTGCCAGCAGCCAAGTAGCGGGAGCGTCCTACGAGCAGTACTTC,CASSQVAGASYEQYF
TRBV2,-,TRBJ2-1,-,TGTGCCAGCAACCTAGTAGGAAGCCAAGGGTCTGAGCAGTTCTTC,CASNLVGSQGSEQFF
TRBV19,once,TRBJ2-3,TRBD2,TGTGCCAGTAGTACTACTAGCGGGATCACAGATACGCAGTATTTT,CASSTTSGITDTQYF
TRBV2,-,TRBJ1-2,-,TGTGCCAGCAGTGTGATTGGGGTTTCTAACTATGGCTACACCTTC,CASSVIGVSNYGYTF
TRBV18,-,TRBJ2-1,-,TGTGCCAGCTCACTACCGTTGGGGACCTATAATGAGCAGTTCTTC,CASSLPLGTYNEQFF
TRBV28,-,TRBJ1-5,-,TGTGCCAGCAGTTTAGCAGGGAGTCTCCATCAGCCCCAGCATTTT,CASSLAGSLHQPQHF
TRBV4-3,-,TRBJ1-2,-,TGCGCCAGCAGCCAAGATCCGGGCAGAAACTATGGCTACACCTTC,CASSQDPGRNYGYTF
TRBV15,-,TRBJ2-3,TRBD1,TGTGCCACCAGCAGAGTGGGACAGGGGGCAGATACGCAGTATTTT,CATSRVGQGADTQYF
TRBV5-1,-,TRBJ2-7,-,TGCGCCAGCAGCTTGGAATCGGCAGGGCACGAGCAGTACTTC,CASSLESAGHEQYF
TRBV19,-,TRBJ2-1,TRBD2,TGTGCCAGTGACCCCGGGGAGGGACCCAATGAGCAGTTCTTC,CASDPGEGPNEQFF
TRBV28,few,TRBJ2-3,-,TGTGCCAGCAGTTTCGGTACCTCAGATACGCAGTATTTT,CASSFGTSDTQYF
TRBV7-2,-,TRBJ2-7,-,TGTGCCAGCAGCTTAGCTAGCGGCTCCTACGAGCAGTACTTC,CASSLASGSYEQYF
TRBV4-3,-,TRBJ1-3,TRBD1,TGCGCCAGCAGCCGCGACAGGGGAGGTGGAAACACCATATATTTT,CASSRDRGGGNTIYF
TRBV6-1,once,TRBJ1-1,-,TGTGCCAGCACCCCAGCCCCCGGTAACACTGAAGCTTTCTTT,CASTPAPGNTEAFF
TRBV9,-,TRBJ2-7,TRBD2,TGTGCCAGCAGCGGAGGGACTAGCGGGAGTTACGAGCAGTACTTC,CASSGGTSGSYEQYF
TRBV11-2,few,TRBJ2-7,TRBD1,TGTGCCAGCAGCTCCCGGGACAGGGGATCAAACTTCTACGAGCAGTACTTC,CASSSRDRGSNFYEQYF
TRBV14,once,TRBJ1-4,-,TGTGCCAGCAGCCCTCGGGCGAGCAGGGAAAAACTGTTTTTT,CASSPRASREKLFF
TRBV28,-,TRBJ1-2,-,TGTGCCAGCAGTTTAGCCCGCTATGGCTACACCTTC,CASSLARYGYTF
TRBV7-9,-,TRBJ2-7,-,TGTGCCAGCAGCTCATTCGGACAGTCGCACGAGCAGTACTTC,CASSSFGQSHEQYF
TRBV4-1,-,TRBJ2-1,-,TGCGCCAGCAGCCAAGGCCGACAGTTCTACAATGAGCAGTTCTTC,CASSQGRQFYNEQFF
TRBV4-3,once,TRBJ1-1,TRBD1,TGCGCCAGCAGCCGCATAGGACAGGCTGGCACTGAAGCTTTCTTT,CASSRIGQAGTEAFF
TRBV27,-,TRBJ2-3,TRBD2,TGTGCCAGCAGTTTATTCCCTAGCGGGGTGAGCACAGATACGCAGTATTTT,CASSLFPSGVSTDTQYF
TRBV13,-,TRBJ2-7,-,TGTGCCAGCAACTTGCGGGGTACTACCTACGAGCAGTACTTC,CASNLRGTTYEQYF
TRBV7-3,-,TRBJ2-2,-,TGTGCCAGCAGCCCTTACACCGGGGAGCTGTTTTTT,CASSPYTGELFF
TRBV5-1,-,TRBJ2-1,TRBD2,TGCGCCAGCAGCGGGCTAGCGGGAGTCAATGAGCAGTTCTTC,CASSGLAGVNEQFF